Listed below are T cell receptor beta chains from one sample, sequenced in a study of CD8+CD57+ T cells in acquired aplastic anemia. TCRdb recomputed calls from the reads with MiXCR, one row per CDR3 protein. The table includes more than 150,000 distinct CDR3 sequences, 40% to 50% detected once. The sample consisted of sorted CD4+, CD8+, or CD8+CD57+ T cells (not recorded which) from PBMCs. The receptors stem from a human donor with aplastic anemia. Each CDR3 is given with its conserved first and last residue. The D gene is left open where the match is weak. A clone size is listed for some rows: how often the clone was seen (once, few, many), or a class if it is expanded.

d_call: TRBD2
clone_size: -
cdr3_length: 15
j_call: TRBJ2-3
v_call: TRBV12-3/TRBV12-4
cdr3_nt: TGTGCCAGCAGTTTACGGGCGGGAGGGGTGGATACGCAGTATTTT
cdr3_aa: CASSLRAGGVDTQYF

d_call: -
clone_size: -
cdr3_length: 11
j_call: TRBJ1-2
v_call: TRBV30
cdr3_nt: TGTGCCTGGGGCAGGAACTATGGCTACACCTTC
cdr3_aa: CAWGRNYGYTF

d_call: -
clone_size: many
cdr3_length: 14
j_call: TRBJ1-3
v_call: TRBV6-1
cdr3_nt: TGTGCCAGCAGGCCGGACAGCTCTGGAAACACCATATATTTT
cdr3_aa: CASRPDSSGNTIYF

d_call: -
clone_size: -
cdr3_length: 14
j_call: TRBJ2-5
v_call: TRBV15
cdr3_nt: TGTGCCACCAGCAGAGATTCAGGGGTAGAGACCCAGTACTTC
cdr3_aa: CATSRDSGVETQYF

d_call: -
clone_size: -
cdr3_length: 12
j_call: TRBJ1-2
v_call: TRBV2
cdr3_nt: TGTGCCAGCAGTCCAGGGGTTGATGGCTACACCTTC
cdr3_aa: CASSPGVDGYTF

d_call: -
clone_size: -
cdr3_length: 13
j_call: TRBJ1-1
v_call: TRBV7-8
cdr3_nt: TGTGCCAGCAGCTTTAAACAGGGTACTGAAGCTTTCTTT
cdr3_aa: CASSFKQGTEAFF

d_call: TRBD1
clone_size: -
cdr3_length: 13
j_call: TRBJ2-1
v_call: TRBV25-1
cdr3_nt: TGTGCCAGCCACGGACAGGGAAACAATGAGCAGTTCTTC
cdr3_aa: CASHGQGNNEQFF

d_call: TRBD1
clone_size: -
cdr3_length: 14
j_call: TRBJ1-2
v_call: TRBV11-2
cdr3_nt: TGTGCCAGCAGCCTCGGACAGGCGCGCTATGGCTACACCTTC
cdr3_aa: CASSLGQARYGYTF

d_call: -
clone_size: -
cdr3_length: 13
j_call: TRBJ2-7
v_call: TRBV7-6
cdr3_nt: TGTGCCAGCAGCGCCTCGTGGTCCTACGAGCAGTACTTC
cdr3_aa: CASSASWSYEQYF

d_call: -
clone_size: -
cdr3_length: 16
j_call: TRBJ2-5
v_call: TRBV15
cdr3_nt: TGTGCCACCAGCAGAGAGGTCTTTCGGGTGGGGGAGACCCAGTACTTC
cdr3_aa: CATSREVFRVGETQYF

d_call: TRBD1
clone_size: many
cdr3_length: 17
j_call: TRBJ1-5
v_call: TRBV6-1
cdr3_nt: TGTGCCAGCAGTCAAACAGGGAGGGGGCTTAGCAATCAGCCCCAGCATTTT
cdr3_aa: CASSQTGRGLSNQPQHF

d_call: -
clone_size: -
cdr3_length: 14
j_call: TRBJ2-1
v_call: TRBV10-3
cdr3_nt: TGTGTTATCAGTGATCAGGGAAACTACAATGAGCAGTTCTTC
cdr3_aa: CVISDQGNYNEQFF

d_call: -
clone_size: few
cdr3_length: 13
j_call: TRBJ2-5
v_call: TRBV19
cdr3_nt: TGTGCCAGTAGTATGGCAAGGGAAGAGACCCAGTACTTC
cdr3_aa: CASSMAREETQYF

d_call: -
clone_size: -
cdr3_length: 19
j_call: TRBJ1-1
v_call: TRBV5-1
cdr3_nt: TGCGCCAGCAGCTTGGGGCCTGGGAGGGGGGCTCACGAGAACACTGAAGCTTTCTTT
cdr3_aa: CASSLGPGRGAHENTEAFF

d_call: -
clone_size: many
cdr3_length: 12
j_call: TRBJ1-1
v_call: TRBV5-1
cdr3_nt: TGCGCCAGCAGCTCAACTACCCGTGAAGCTTTCTTT
cdr3_aa: CASSSTTREAFF

d_call: -
clone_size: many
cdr3_length: 14
j_call: TRBJ2-5
v_call: TRBV3-1
cdr3_nt: TGTGCCAGCAGTCCACAGGCGAGAGGGGAGACCCAGTACTTC
cdr3_aa: CASSPQARGETQYF

d_call: -
clone_size: many
cdr3_length: 12
j_call: TRBJ2-5
v_call: TRBV10-3
cdr3_nt: TGTGCCATCCGAGGGGTTCAAGAGACCCAGTACTTC
cdr3_aa: CAIRGVQETQYF

d_call: -
clone_size: -
cdr3_length: 13
j_call: TRBJ1-2
v_call: TRBV19
cdr3_nt: TGTGCCAGTAGTATAGGGGGGAGGCATGGCTACACCTTC
cdr3_aa: CASSIGGRHGYTF

d_call: -
clone_size: many
cdr3_length: 13
j_call: TRBJ1-1
v_call: TRBV7-3
cdr3_nt: TGTGCCAGCAGCCCCTCGTCAGGAGGTTCGGCTTTCTTT
cdr3_aa: CASSPSSGGSAFF

d_call: TRBD1
clone_size: -
cdr3_length: 16
j_call: TRBJ2-5
v_call: TRBV11-1
cdr3_nt: TGTGCCAGCAGCTCAAGACCGGGACAGGGCCGGGAGACCCAGTACTTC
cdr3_aa: CASSSRPGQGRETQYF

d_call: -
clone_size: -
cdr3_length: 16
j_call: TRBJ1-4
v_call: TRBV12-3/TRBV12-4
cdr3_nt: TGTGCCAGCAGTTTAAGGTTAACGGCGACTAATGAAGAACTGTTTTTT
cdr3_aa: CASSLRLTATNEELFF

d_call: -
clone_size: -
cdr3_length: 12
j_call: TRBJ1-1
v_call: TRBV7-9
cdr3_nt: TGTGCCAGCAGCTTAGGGGTCACTGAAGCTTTCTTT
cdr3_aa: CASSLGVTEAFF

d_call: -
clone_size: many
cdr3_length: 14
j_call: TRBJ2-2
v_call: TRBV9
cdr3_nt: TGTGCCAGCAGCGTAGGGATTGGGTTGGAGGAGCTGTTTTTT
cdr3_aa: CASSVGIGLEELFF